This TCR beta chain was recovered during a study of low-dose radiotherapy and immunotherapy resistance in tumors (dated by TCRdb to between 2021 and 2023). Background for the entire study: Cohort 1 received 0.5 Gy per fraction every 2 weeks, with a prescribed total PTV dose of 6.5 Gy. Every two weeks, patients got intravenous cyclophosphamide at 200 mg/m2, given one day ahead of each radiation and immunotherapy administration. The translational analysis covered eight patients: three from the first dose cohort and the first five from the second dose cohort. Patients in Cohort 2 were given 1 Gy per fraction every two weeks, for a total of 13 Gy across 26 weeks. Nivolumab and ipilimumab were both given intravenously, with nivolumab at a 240 mg flat dose every two weeks and ipilimumab at 1 mg/kg every six weeks. Trial participants were not randomized into treatment groups. Patients took aspirin 300 mg orally once daily for four cycles, starting on cycle 1 day 1.

The CDR3, from cysteine to phenylalanine, totals 15 residues. Only the CDR3 portion is preserved as DNA: 45 bases, with reading frame beginning at the first base. The germline V and J ends show losses of 4 bases and 2 bases respectively, and no gene match explains 5 bases of the junction. CDR1 and CDR2 are read off the germline V gene as SGHTA and FQGTGA. This sample was sequenced with an Illumina HiSeq 2500. First-strand cDNA was synthesized with Superscript III and a set of TRAV- and TRBV-specific primers, covering both TCRalpha and TCRbeta chains. TCRs were amplified with Phusion for roughly 20 PCR cycles using a constant-region primer together with the adapter attached to the V primers. The MessageAmp II aRNA Amplification Kit was used to amplify the isolated mRNA, with in vitro transcription run for 16 hours at 37 degrees C. The Dynabeads mRNA DIRECT Purification Kit was used to isolate mRNA for TCR sequencing. Indexed Illumina adapters were added in a second Phusion PCR of about 24 cycles, after which AMPure XP beads were used to purify the products. In the original analysis: Using custom Perl scripts, TCR sequences that encoded the same protein were pooled, out-of-frame sequences were dropped, and the abundance of each clonotype was calculated. Any TCR sequence supported by only a single read was excluded from analysis. Repertoire metrics included Shannon entropy, Gini index, clonality, richness, and frequency of TCRs shared between repertoires. TCRdb ran its own pipeline on the public reads, namely fastp trimming at Q25 and MiXCR clone calling, and kept in-frame beta chains. Identical CDR3 protein sequences are pooled into one entry, listed with their most common genes and DNA. The V and J calls were determined by TCRdb, not by the authors. For this sample the table gives under 35,000 distinct CDR3 sequences, of which 49% were detected only once. Approximately 5.4% of the sample is held by the ten biggest clonotypes.

This clonotype was counted a single time. It lacks a known antigen. There are no base qualities to consult, and no much larger clone falls within one base. Resting on one read, the evidence is weak. The time point label corresponds to: after trial treatment. The treatment or condition label, as the study defines it: LDRT plus nivolumab, ipilimumab, low-dose cyclophosphamide and aspirin (RACIN trial). Donors were enrolled in RACIN, a single-arm phase I dose-escalation trial combining nivolumab, ipilimumab, aspirin, low-dose cyclophosphamide and low-dose radiotherapy. Patients were eligible if they had advanced solid tumors that were TIL-negative.

The rearrangement joined TRBV7-3 to TRBJ1-5, with 7 central nucleotides matching TRBD1. The source was PBMCs, collected after low-dose radiotherapy plus immunotherapy. The TCR sequence derives from a male donor with gallbladder cancer. The CDR3 region has the sequence CASSSKGAGNQPQHF. The nucleotide sequence reads TGTGCCAGCAGCTCCAAGGGGGCGGGCAATCAGCCCCAGCATTTT.